The clone carrying this T cell receptor (beta chain) was detected only a few times. The PCR used 60 Vbeta and 13 Jbeta primers. Assay: immunoSEQ multiplex PCR; the TCRdb copy retains only in-frame clones and omits some. The repertoire holds some 96,000 clones, with around 64% as singletons. This sample is drawn from a study of cytomegalovirus exposure and HLA in healthy donors. This clonotype was sampled from a man aged 55 to 69 in good health and CMV-seronegative. The specimen was PBMCs.

CDR3 protein: CSGTGLAGDNEQFF. The CDR3 DNA is TGCAGCGGGACCGGACTAGCGGGGGACAATGAGCAGTTCTTC. The chain employs TRBV29-1 and TRBJ2-1, with TRBD2 matching 13 bases. V lost 7 bases, J lost 5 bases, and 5 bases stayed unmatched. This CDR3 comprises 14 residues. Germline V gene sequence: CDR1 SQVTM, CDR2 ANQGSEA.